This entry is about one T cell receptor (beta chain). Its target is not known. The CDR3 loop spans 16 amino acids. CDR1 SGHDN and CDR2 FVKESK come from the germline V gene. V was pared by 1 base and J by 0 bases, with 12 bases between. The data are from a study of shared clonotypes between healthy human individuals. Overall study results and limits: Depth was large, yet rarefaction showed that sorted-subset sequencing was incomplete.

Every subset's genomic DNA went evenly onto several immunoSEQ plates. Sequencing was performed with immunoSEQ multiplex PCR; in TCRdb, only in-frame clones are kept and a portion is missing. The sample yields under 1,100,000 clones, under 80% seen once. Source material: memory CD4+ T cells sorted from blood. As for subset: CD45RA-negative fraction. The sequence was obtained from a man aged 18 to 30 in good health. V usage is TRBV14 and J usage is TRBJ1-1; no reliable D call. The CDR3 DNA follows: TGTGCCAGCAGCCAAGCCGGACGGAGGATGAACACTGAAGCTTTCTTT. As protein: CASSQAGRRMNTEAFF. The full variable domain, completed using reference TRBV14 and TRBJ1-1, is EAGVTQFPSHSVIEKGQTVTLRCDPISGHDNLYWYRRVMGKEIKFLLHFVKESKQDESGMPNNRFLAERTGGTYSTLKVQPAELEDSGVYFCASSQAGRRMNTEAFFGQGTRLTVV.